This T cell receptor beta chain derives from a study of T cells in Graves' hyperthyroidism and ophthalmopathy. V lost 2 bases to trimming and J lost 1 base; unmatched junction nucleotides: 4. CDR1 and CDR2 (germline): GTSNPN, SVGIG (reference sequence). This CDR3 region has 14 residues. The sample holds many counts of this clonotype. Amplification targeted TCR beta CDR3 regions from RNA transcripts. HTBI primers were used for first-round RT-PCR of the TCR CDR3. Each CDR3 protein gets one entry after TCRdb re-called the multiplex PCR reads with MiXCR. The sample contains roughly 400,000 distinct CDR3 sequences, over 13% of which appear only once. Diagnosing involved the use of clinical symptoms, serum thyroxine and TRAb, thyroid ultrasound and orbital computed tomography.

The V and J genes are TRBV30 and TRBJ2-5; 7 bases match TRBD2. The source material was blood. The receptor was isolated from a man in his forties or fifties with Graves' ophthalmopathy. The CDR3 DNA sequence: TGTGCCTGGAGTCCCGCTAGCGGCCAAGAGACCCAGTACTTC. Translated: CAWSPASGQETQYF.